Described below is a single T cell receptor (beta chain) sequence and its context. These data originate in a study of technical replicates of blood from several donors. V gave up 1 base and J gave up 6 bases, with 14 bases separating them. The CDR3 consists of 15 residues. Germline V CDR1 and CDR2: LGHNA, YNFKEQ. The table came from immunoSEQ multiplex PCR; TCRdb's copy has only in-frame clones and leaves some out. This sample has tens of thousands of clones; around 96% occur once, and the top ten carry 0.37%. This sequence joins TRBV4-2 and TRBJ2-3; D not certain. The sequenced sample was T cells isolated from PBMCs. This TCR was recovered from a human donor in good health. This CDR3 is CASSQVSRSADTQYF. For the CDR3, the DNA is TGTGCCAGCAGCCAAGTCTCAAGGAGTGCGGATACGCAGTATTTT.